This T cell receptor (beta chain) was sequenced in a study of CD8 T cells in ankylosing spondylitis. Study observations and caveats: A TCR beta motif of 8 or 9 highly homologous variants appeared characteristic of ankylosing spondylitis blood. Significant enrichment of disease-linked clones was reported in matched ankylosing spondylitis synovial fluid.

MiXCR was run by TCRdb on the 5' RACE reads, yielding one entry per CDR3 protein. The profile shows about 750,000 distinct CDR3 sequences, 15% to 20% of them singletons. This clonotype has more than one count but fewer than ten. The antigen remains unidentified. CDR1 DFQATT and CDR2 SNEGSKA come from the germline V gene (reference sequence). The CDR3 loop spans 12 amino acids. With 0 bases removed from V and 6 bases from J, the gap between germline ends came to 8 bases. Sequencing used blood, either unsorted or a sorted T cell fraction (not recorded which). The TCR originated in a male donor with ankylosing spondylitis. The V call is TRBV20-1, the J call TRBJ1-2; D gene uncertain. CDR3 residues: CSARDKTDGYTF. CDR3 DNA: TGCAGTGCTAGAGATAAAACCGATGGCTACACCTTC.